This T cell receptor (beta chain) was sequenced in a study of blood T cells in healthy people across ages. Sample-barcoded 5' priming and a J-beta primer mix drove a second PCR of roughly 6 to 12 cycles. One entry per CDR3 protein, called by TCRdb with MiXCR from the 5' RACE reads. The sample carries about 900,000 distinct CDR3 sequences, around 62% recorded once. Germline CDR1 and CDR2: LGHNA and YNFKEQ. This CDR3 has 14 amino acids. The V gene lost 0 bases and the J gene lost 6 bases, with 11 bases spanning the gap. This clonotype has just one count. The sample comprised blood. This chain joins TRBV4-2 and TRBJ1-1; no reliable D call. This sequence originates from a man aged 25-45 years in good health. The DNA for the CDR3 is TGTGCCAGCAGCCAAGATTTTGGGTTATCTGAAGCTTTCTTT. The encoded protein is CASSQDFGLSEAFF.